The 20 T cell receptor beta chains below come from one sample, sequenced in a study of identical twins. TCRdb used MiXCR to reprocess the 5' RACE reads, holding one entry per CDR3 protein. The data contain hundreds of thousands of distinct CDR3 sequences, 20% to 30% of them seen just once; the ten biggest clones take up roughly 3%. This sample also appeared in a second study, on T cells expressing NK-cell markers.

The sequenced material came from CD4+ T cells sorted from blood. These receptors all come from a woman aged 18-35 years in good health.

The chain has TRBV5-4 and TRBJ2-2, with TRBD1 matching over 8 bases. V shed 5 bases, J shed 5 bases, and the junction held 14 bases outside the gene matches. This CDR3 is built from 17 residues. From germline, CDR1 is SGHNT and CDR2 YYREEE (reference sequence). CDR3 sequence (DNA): TGTGCCAGCAGAATGGGGGGCAGGGGGCGAATGACCGGGGAGCTGTTTTTT. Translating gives CASRMGGRGRMTGELFF.

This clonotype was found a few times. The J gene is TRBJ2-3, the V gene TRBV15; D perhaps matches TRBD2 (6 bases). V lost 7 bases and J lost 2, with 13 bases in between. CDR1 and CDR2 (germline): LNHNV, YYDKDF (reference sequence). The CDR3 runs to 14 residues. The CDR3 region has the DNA TGTGCCACCATTTTGCGGGGAAACACAGATACGCAGTATTTT. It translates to CATILRGNTDTQYF. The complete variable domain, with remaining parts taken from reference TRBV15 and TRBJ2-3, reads DAMVIQNPRYQVTQFGKPVTLSCSQTLNHNVMYWYQQKSSQAPKLLFHYYDKDFNNEADTPDNFQSRRPNTSFCFLDIRSPGLGDTAMYLCATILRGNTDTQYFGPGTRLTVL.

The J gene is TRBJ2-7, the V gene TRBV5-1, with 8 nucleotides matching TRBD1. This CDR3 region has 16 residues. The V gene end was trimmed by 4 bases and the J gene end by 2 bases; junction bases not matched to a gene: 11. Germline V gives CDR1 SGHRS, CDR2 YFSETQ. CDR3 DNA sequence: TGCGCCAGCAGCCCCCAACCAGGGGGCTCGACCTACGAGCAGTACTTC. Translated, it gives CASSPQPGGSTYEQYF.

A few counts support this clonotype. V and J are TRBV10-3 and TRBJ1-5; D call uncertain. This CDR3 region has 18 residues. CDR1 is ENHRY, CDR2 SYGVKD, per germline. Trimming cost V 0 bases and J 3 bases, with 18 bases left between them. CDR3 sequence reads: CAISESKGGVGFNQPQHF. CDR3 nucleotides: TGTGCCATCAGTGAGTCGAAGGGTGGGGTCGGATTCAATCAGCCCCAGCATTTT.

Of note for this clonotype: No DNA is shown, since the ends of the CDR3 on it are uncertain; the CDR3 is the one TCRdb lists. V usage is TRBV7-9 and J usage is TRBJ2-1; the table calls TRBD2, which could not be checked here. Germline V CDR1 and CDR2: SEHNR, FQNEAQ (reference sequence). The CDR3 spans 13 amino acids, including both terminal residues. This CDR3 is CASSLGWASGSNF.

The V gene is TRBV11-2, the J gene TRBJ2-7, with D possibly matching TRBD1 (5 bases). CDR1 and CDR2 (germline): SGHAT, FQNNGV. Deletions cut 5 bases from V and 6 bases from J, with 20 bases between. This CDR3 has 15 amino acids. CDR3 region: CASSPSRQWVREQYF. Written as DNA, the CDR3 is TGTGCCAGCAGCCCCTCCCGACAGTGGGTCCGCGAGCAGTACTTC.

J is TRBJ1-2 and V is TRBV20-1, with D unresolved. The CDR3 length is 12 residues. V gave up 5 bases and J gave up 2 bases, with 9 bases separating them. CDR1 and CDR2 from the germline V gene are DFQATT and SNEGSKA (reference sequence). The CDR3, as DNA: TGCAGTGCTGGGAGGCCGAACTATGGCTACACCTTC. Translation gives CSAGRPNYGYTF.

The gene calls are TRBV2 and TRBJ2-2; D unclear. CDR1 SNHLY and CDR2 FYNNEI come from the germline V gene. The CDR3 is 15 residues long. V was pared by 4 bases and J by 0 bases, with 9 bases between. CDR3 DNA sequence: TGTGCCAGCAGTGTGGTAACCGCGAACACCGGGGAGCTGTTTTTT. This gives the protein CASSVVTANTGELFF.

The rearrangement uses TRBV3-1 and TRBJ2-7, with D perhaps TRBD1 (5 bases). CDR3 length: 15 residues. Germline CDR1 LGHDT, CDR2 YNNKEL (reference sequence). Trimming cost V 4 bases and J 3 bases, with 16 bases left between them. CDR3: CASSLRADPYYEQYF. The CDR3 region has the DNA TGTGCCAGCAGCCTCAGGGCAGACCCCTACTACGAGCAGTACTTC.

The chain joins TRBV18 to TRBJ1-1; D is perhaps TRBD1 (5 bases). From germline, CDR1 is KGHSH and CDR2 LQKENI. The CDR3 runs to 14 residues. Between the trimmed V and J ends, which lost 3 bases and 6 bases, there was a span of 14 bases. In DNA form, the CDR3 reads TGTGCCAGCTCACCCAAAAGGGGAGGGGCTGAAGCTTTCTTT. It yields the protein CASSPKRGGAEAFF. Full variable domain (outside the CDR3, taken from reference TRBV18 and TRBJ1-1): NAGVMQNPRHLVRRRGQEARLRCSPMKGHSHVYWYRQLPEEGLKFMVYLQKENIIDESGMPKERFSAEFPKEGPSILRIQQVVRGDSAAYFCASSPKRGGAEAFFGQGTRLTVV.

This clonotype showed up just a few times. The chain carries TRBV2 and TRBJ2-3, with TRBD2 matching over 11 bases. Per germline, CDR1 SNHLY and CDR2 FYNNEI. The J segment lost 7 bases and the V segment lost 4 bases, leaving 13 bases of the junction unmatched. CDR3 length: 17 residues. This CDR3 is CASSGIAGGPVLNTQYF. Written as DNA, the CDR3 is TGTGCCAGCAGTGGGATAGCGGGAGGGCCGGTGTTAAATACGCAGTATTTT.

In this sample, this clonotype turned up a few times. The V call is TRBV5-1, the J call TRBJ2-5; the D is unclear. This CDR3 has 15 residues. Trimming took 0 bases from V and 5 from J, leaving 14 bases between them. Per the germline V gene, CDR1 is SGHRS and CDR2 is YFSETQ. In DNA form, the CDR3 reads TGCGCCAGCAGCTTGGGGGGTGTTCCTCTGGAGACCCAGTACTTC. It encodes CASSLGGVPLETQYF.

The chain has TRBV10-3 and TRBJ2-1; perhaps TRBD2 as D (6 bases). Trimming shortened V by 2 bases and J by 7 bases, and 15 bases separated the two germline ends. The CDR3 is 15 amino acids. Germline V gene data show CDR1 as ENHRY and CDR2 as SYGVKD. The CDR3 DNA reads TGTGCCATCAGTGAGGCCCAGATGGGGGGTAATGAGCAGTTCTTC. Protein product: CAISEAQMGGNEQFF.

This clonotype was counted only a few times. As DNA, the CDR3 is TGTGCCAGCAGCCAGGCGGGTAGCGGCTTCTTGTTGAGGACGCAGTATTTT. Its protein product is CASSQAGSGFLLRTQYF. The V call is TRBV14, the J call TRBJ2-3; TRBD2 is a possible D gene (6 bases). The germline V gene encodes CDR1 SGHDN and CDR2 FVKESK. Trimming pared 3 bases from V and 9 bases from J, leaving 25 bases between. This CDR3 contains 17 residues.

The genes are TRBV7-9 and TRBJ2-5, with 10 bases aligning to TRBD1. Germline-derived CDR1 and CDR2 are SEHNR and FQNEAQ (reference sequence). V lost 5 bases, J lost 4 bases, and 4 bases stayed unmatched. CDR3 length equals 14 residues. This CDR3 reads CASSAGQGRETQYF. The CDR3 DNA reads TGTGCCAGCAGCGCGGGACAGGGGCGAGAGACCCAGTACTTC.

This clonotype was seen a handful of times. The CDR3 sequence is CASSVGGSGGHEQYF. CDR3 bases: TGTGCCAGCAGCGTAGGAGGTAGCGGGGGGCACGAGCAGTACTTC. The chain combines TRBV9 with TRBJ2-7, with 10 bases fitting TRBD2. The CDR3 spans 15 residues. Germline loops: CDR1 SGDLS, CDR2 YYNGEE. With 0 bases clipped from V and 5 bases from J, the junction kept 5 bases outside the gene matches. The full variable domain, rest sourced from reference TRBV9 and TRBJ2-7, is DSGVTQTPKHLITATGQRVTLRCSPRSGDLSVYWYQQSLDQGLQFLIQYYNGEERAKGNILERFSAQQFPDLHSELNLSSLELGDSALYFCASSVGGSGGHEQYFGPGTRLTVT.

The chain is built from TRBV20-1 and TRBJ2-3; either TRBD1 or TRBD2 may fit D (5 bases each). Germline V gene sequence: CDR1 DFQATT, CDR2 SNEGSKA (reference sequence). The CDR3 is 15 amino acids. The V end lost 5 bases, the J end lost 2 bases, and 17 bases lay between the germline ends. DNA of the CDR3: TGCAGTGCTCAGCTAACGAGGGGTTTCACAGATACGCAGTATTTT. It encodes CSAQLTRGFTDTQYF.

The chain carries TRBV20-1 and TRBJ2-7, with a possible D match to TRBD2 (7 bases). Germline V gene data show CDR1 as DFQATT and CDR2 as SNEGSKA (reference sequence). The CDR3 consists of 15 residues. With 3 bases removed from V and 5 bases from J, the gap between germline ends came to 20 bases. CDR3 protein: CSARVPGAGAHEQYF. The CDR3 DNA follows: TGCAGTGCTAGGGTCCCGGGGGCGGGAGCCCACGAGCAGTACTTC.

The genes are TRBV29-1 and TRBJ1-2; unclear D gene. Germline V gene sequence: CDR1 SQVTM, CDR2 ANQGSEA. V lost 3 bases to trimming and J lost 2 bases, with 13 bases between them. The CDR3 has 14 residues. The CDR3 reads CSVEGGPANYGYTF. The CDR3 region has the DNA TGCAGCGTTGAGGGAGGACCGGCGAACTATGGCTACACCTTC.

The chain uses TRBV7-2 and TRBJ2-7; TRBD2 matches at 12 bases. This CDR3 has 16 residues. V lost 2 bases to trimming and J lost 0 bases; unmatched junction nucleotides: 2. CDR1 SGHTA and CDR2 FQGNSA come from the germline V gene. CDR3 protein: CASSLTSGGSSYEQYF. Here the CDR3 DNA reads TGTGCCAGCAGCTTAACTAGCGGGGGGAGCTCCTACGAGCAGTACTTC.